What follows are 24 T cell receptor beta chains derived from one specimen sequenced in a study of beta chain features in type 1 diabetes. Expressed TCRB transcripts were sequenced because the isolated RNA had all been reverse transcribed beforehand. Measured with immunoSEQ multiplex PCR; TCRdb has only the in-frame clones, and not every one. The sample lists over 350,000 clones; roughly 15% were seen once. The sample was naive CD4+ T cells from blood. These receptors originate from a woman in her late teens or twenties in good health.

This clone has just a few counts. V is TRBV6-5 and J is TRBJ1-2, with D tentatively TRBD1 (6 bases). The CDR3 spans 13 residues. Trimming removed 2 bases from V and 8 bases from J, with 12 bases in between. Germline V gene sequence: CDR1 MNHEY, CDR2 SVGAGI. The CDR3 region is CASSYGNRVGYTF. The DNA for the CDR3 is TGTGCCAGCAGTTACGGGAACAGGGTCGGCTACACCTTC.

The chain is built from TRBV27 and TRBJ1-1, with no clear D. V lost 6 bases and J lost 8, with 19 bases in between. This CDR3 spans 14 amino acids. Germline V gene sequence: CDR1 MNHEY, CDR2 SMNVEV (reference sequence). CDR3 amino acids: CASRGGPKVGEAFF. As DNA, the CDR3 is TGTGCCAGCAGGGGCGGGCCGAAGGTAGGCGAAGCTTTCTTT.

V usage is TRBV18 and J usage is TRBJ2-1; D unresolved. The germline V and J ends were trimmed by 2 bases and 8 bases, with 7 bases remaining between them. CDR1 is KGHSH, CDR2 LQKENI, per germline. The CDR3 totals 12 residues. The CDR3 here is CASSPGRDEQFF. CDR3 DNA: TGTGCCAGCTCACCAGGTCGGGATGAGCAGTTCTTC. Supplemented by reference TRBV18 and TRBJ2-1, the full variable domain reads NAGVMQNPRHLVRRRGQEARLRCSPMKGHSHVYWYRQLPEEGLKFMVYLQKENIIDESGMPKERFSAEFPKEGPSILRIQQVVRGDSAAYFCASSPGRDEQFFGPGTRLTVL.

The chain recombines TRBV5-1 with TRBJ2-7, with D maybe TRBD2 (6 bases). This CDR3 has 14 residues. The V end lost 5 bases, the J end lost 0 bases, and 12 bases lay between the germline ends. Germline V gene sequence: CDR1 SGHRS, CDR2 YFSETQ. CDR3 sequence (DNA): TGCGCCAGCAGGGAGGGTTCGTCCTCCTACGAGCAGTACTTC. Amino acid sequence: CASREGSSSYEQYF.

This chain joins TRBV30 and TRBJ1-1; D gene unclear. Germline V lookup: CDR1 GTSNPN, CDR2 SVGIG (reference sequence). The germline V and J ends were trimmed by 4 bases and 6 bases, with 18 bases remaining between them. This CDR3 region has 14 residues. The CDR3 sequence: CAWKKGPAGSEAFF. The CDR3 DNA follows: TGTGCCTGGAAGAAAGGACCGGCGGGGTCTGAAGCTTTCTTT.

This clone occurred a few times. The chain couples TRBV6-1 to TRBJ2-6; 11 bases line up with TRBD2. The CDR3 is 18 amino acids. Trimming cost V 4 bases and J 0 bases; bases outside gene matches: 5. Per the germline V gene, CDR1 is MNHNS and CDR2 is SASEGT. CDR3 coding DNA: TGTGCCAGCAGTGGCGGGACTAGCGGAGGCTCTGGGGCCAACGTCCTGACTTTC. Its protein product is CASSGGTSGGSGANVLTF.

The sample holds a few counts of this clone. The rearrangement uses TRBV27 and TRBJ2-3, with TRBD2 as a possible D gene (6 bases). The CDR3 consists of 15 residues. V gave up 3 bases and J gave up 0 bases, with 10 bases separating them. CDR1 is MNHEY and CDR2 is SMNVEV in the germline V gene (reference sequence). The CDR3 is CASSFSGSSTDTQYF. The CDR3 DNA follows: TGTGCCAGCAGTTTTAGCGGTAGCAGCACAGATACGCAGTATTTT.

The chain carries TRBV5-4 and TRBJ2-5; a possible D gene is TRBD2 (7 bases). The CDR3 totals 15 residues. Trimming stripped 1 base from V and 5 bases from J, with 15 bases between. Germline CDR1 is SGHNT and CDR2 is YYREEE (reference sequence). CDR3 protein: CASSLYPGEGETQYF. The CDR3 bases are TGTGCCAGCAGCTTGTATCCAGGGGAGGGCGAGACCCAGTACTTC.

The gene calls are TRBV5-6 and TRBJ2-5, with 11 bases aligning to TRBD2. Germline loops: CDR1 SGHDT, CDR2 YYEEEE. This CDR3 spans 16 amino acids. The junction had 13 bases not matched to a gene; V was cut back by 2 bases and J by 10 bases. This CDR3 reads CASSFPGLAAPAVQYF. The CDR3 DNA reads as TGTGCCAGCAGCTTCCCGGGACTAGCGGCCCCCGCCGTCCAGTACTTC.

The chain is built from TRBV29-1 and TRBJ2-1; 7 nucleotides line up with TRBD2. The V segment lost 6 bases and the J segment 3 bases; nucleotides outside the gene matches: 8. Germline CDR1 reads SQVTM; CDR2 reads ANQGSEA. This CDR3 spans 14 amino acids. The CDR3 bases are TGCAGCGTGGGGGGGGACGCAAACTACAATGAGCAGTTCTTC. It is translated as CSVGGDANYNEQFF.

This clone was counted between two and nine times. This chain joins TRBV6-4 and TRBJ2-6; tentative D call: TRBD1 (5 bases). Per the germline V gene, CDR1 is MRHNA and CDR2 is SNTAGT. V lost 4 bases and J lost 0, with 7 bases in between. The CDR3 totals 15 residues. The chain's CDR3 is CASSGGHSGANVLTF. CDR3 nucleotides: TGTGCCAGCAGTGGCGGACACTCTGGGGCCAACGTCCTGACTTTC.

This sequence joins TRBV29-1 and TRBJ1-3, with 7 bases that match TRBD1. This CDR3 contains 15 residues. With V trimmed by 6 bases and J by 4 bases, 12 bases remained unmatched. Germline V lookup: CDR1 SQVTM, CDR2 ANQGSEA. CDR3 loop: CSVAGQSAYGNTIYF. CDR3 coding DNA: TGCAGCGTGGCGGGACAGTCGGCATACGGAAACACCATATATTTT.

This sequence joins TRBV18 and TRBJ2-7; perhaps TRBD2 as D (5 bases). Germline lookup yields CDR1 KGHSH and CDR2 LQKENI. The CDR3 runs to 14 residues. V was clipped by 3 bases and J by 4 bases, with 13 bases between them. CDR3 loop: CASSPRAVRYEQYF. The CDR3 coding sequence is TGTGCCAGCTCACCGAGGGCTGTTAGATACGAGCAGTACTTC.

The chain uses TRBV29-1 and TRBJ2-2, with 7 positions matching TRBD1. The CDR3 runs to 15 residues. V lost 8 bases to trimming and J lost 11 bases; unmatched junction nucleotides: 20. Per germline, CDR1 SQVTM and CDR2 ANQGSEA. The CDR3 DNA reads TGCAGCCCTAAGTCAGGGGGTCGGACAGCCCCTGAGCTGTTTTTT. Translating gives CSPKSGGRTAPELFF.

The V call is TRBV28, the J call TRBJ1-1; TRBD1 matches at 7 bases. The germline CDR1 and CDR2 sequences are MDHEN and SYDVKM. The CDR3 runs 12 residues. J gave up 4 bases and V 7 bases, and 3 bases lay outside the gene matches. The CDR3 loop is CASNRGSTEAFF. CDR3 nucleotide sequence: TGTGCCAGCAACAGGGGTAGCACTGAAGCTTTCTTT.

This clone was counted between two and nine times. CDR3 nucleotides: TGTGCCAGCAGTTTACGGCCTTGGCGGACTGAAGCTTTCTTT. It encodes CASSLRPWRTEAFF. The chain is built from TRBV27 and TRBJ1-1; D gene uncertain. The CDR3 runs 14 residues. Germline CDR1 is MNHEY and CDR2 is SMNVEV (reference sequence). The V end was cut by 2 bases, the J end by 5 bases, with 12 bases between.

The table lists this clone with a few counts. DNA of the CDR3: TGTGCCAGCAGTAAATCCCCGGGAGGGACAGAGACCCAGTACTTC. Translated, it gives CASSKSPGGTETQYF. V usage is TRBV11-1 and J usage is TRBJ2-5, with 8 bases identical to TRBD2. Per the germline V gene, CDR1 is SGHAT and CDR2 is FQDESV (reference sequence). J gave up 4 bases and V 6 bases, and 10 bases lay outside the gene matches. The CDR3 consists of 15 residues.

V is TRBV5-1 and J is TRBJ2-6, with a possible D match to TRBD1 (6 bases). Trimming stripped 5 bases from V and 0 bases from J, with 18 bases between. CDR1 and CDR2 (germline): SGHRS, YFSETQ. The CDR3 has 18 residues. The CDR3 DNA reads TGCGCCAGCAGGACAAACAGGGAAATTCCCTCTGGGGCCAACGTCCTGACTTTC. Translating gives CASRTNREIPSGANVLTF.

V gene TRBV5-1 combines with J gene TRBJ2-6; TRBD1 aligns across 8 bases. Germline assignment: CDR1 SGHRS and CDR2 YFSETQ. V trimming: 0 bases; J trimming: 1 base; junction bases outside the gene matches: 9. The CDR3 runs to 19 residues. DNA of the CDR3: TGCGCCAGCAGCTTGGAATATAACAGGGGGTATTCTGGGGCCAACGTCCTGACTTTC. It is translated as CASSLEYNRGYSGANVLTF. Combining the CDR3 with reference TRBV5-1 and TRBJ2-6 gives the whole variable domain KAGVTQTPRYLIKTRGQQVTLSCSPISGHRSVSWYQQTPGQGLQFLFEYFSETQRNKGNFPGRFSGRQFSNSRSEMNVSTLELGDSALYLCASSLEYNRGYSGANVLTFGAGSRLTVL.

The rearrangement joins TRBV4-1 to TRBJ2-1, with 8 nucleotides matching TRBD2. The CDR3 length is 14 residues. Germline lookup yields CDR1 MGHRA and CDR2 YSYEKL. V lost 4 bases and J lost 4; bases outside the gene matches: 3. The CDR3 DNA is TGCGCCAGCAGCCTGAGCGGGGGTTACAATGAGCAGTTCTTC. Protein product: CASSLSGGYNEQFF.

This rearrangement joins TRBV5-4 to TRBJ2-3, with 7 bases matching TRBD1. V was pared by 3 bases and J by 2 bases, with 6 bases of the junction left unmatched. The germline gives CDR1 SGHNT, CDR2 YYREEE (reference sequence). The CDR3 contains 15 residues. The CDR3 DNA reads TGTGCCAGCAGCTGGAACAGGGGAATCACAGATACGCAGTATTTT. Residues: CASSWNRGITDTQYF. Full variable domain (outside the CDR3, taken from reference TRBV5-4 and TRBJ2-3): ETGVTQSPTHLIKTRGQQVTLRCSSQSGHNTVSWYQQALGQGPQFIFQYYREEENGRGNFPPRFSGLQFPNYSSELNVNALELDDSALYLCASSWNRGITDTQYFGPGTRLTVL.

The chain joins TRBV28 to TRBJ2-6, with 7 nucleotides matching TRBD1. The V segment lost 6 bases and the J segment 3 bases; nucleotides outside the gene matches: 5. The CDR3 loop spans 15 amino acids. Germline CDR1 reads MDHEN; CDR2 reads SYDVKM. The CDR3 DNA reads as TGTGCCAGCAGGCGACAGGGAAGTGGGGCCAACGTCCTGACTTTC. This translates into CASRRQGSGANVLTF.

This clone was recorded a few times. This chain joins TRBV7-9 and TRBJ2-7; 8 positions match TRBD2. Germline CDR1 is SEHNR and CDR2 is FQNEAQ (reference sequence). There are 15 residues in the CDR3. J was trimmed by 7 bases and V by 5 bases; bases with no gene match: 13. The CDR3 bases are TGTGCCAGCAGCCCAAATGGCCTAGCGGGTGATGAGCAGTACTTC. Encoded protein: CASSPNGLAGDEQYF.

The chain couples TRBV19 to TRBJ1-5; D is uncertain. There are 14 residues in the CDR3. Trimming cost V 2 bases and J 4 bases, with 9 bases left between them. Germline V gene data show CDR1 as LNHDA and CDR2 as SQIVND (reference sequence). CDR3 loop: CASSITERNQPQHF. Written as DNA, the CDR3 is TGTGCCAGTAGTATAACTGAGAGGAATCAGCCCCAGCATTTT.